The present TCR beta chain was sequenced within a study of blood T cell repertoires in COVID-19. A single count supports this clone. Clones were read by immunoSEQ multiplex PCR, and TCRdb kept only the in-frame ones, dropping some. The data contain fewer than 250,000 clones, 80% to 90% of them singletons. The TCR was taken from a young woman with acute COVID-19. The sample was PBMCs or T cells enriched from blood (not recorded which).

The CDR3 sequence is CASSQGGSRVYYNEQFF. Here the CDR3 DNA reads TGCGCCAGCAGCCAAGGGGGTTCGCGGGTTTACTACAATGAGCAGTTCTTC. The V gene is TRBV4-1, the J gene TRBJ2-1, with D tentatively TRBD2 (5 bases). Germline V CDR1 and CDR2: MGHRA, YSYEKL. The CDR3 totals 17 residues. V dropped 1 base and J dropped 3 bases, with 16 bases sitting between them.